This TCR beta chain was sequenced during a study of brain metastases from non-small cell lung cancer. Using immunoSEQ multiplex PCR, the repertoire was profiled, and TCRdb retains in-frame clones only, with some absent. The table shows about 4,500 clones, with 65% to 90% occurring only once. The CDR3 loop spans 15 amino acids. V was cut by 2 bases and J by 1 base, with 8 bases left in between. CDR1 is MNHEY and CDR2 is SVGAGI in the germline V gene. The rearrangement links TRBV6-5 to TRBJ2-2; D possibly matches TRBD1 or TRBD2 (5 bases each). The receptor was isolated from a donor over 35 with non-small cell lung cancer. The sequencing sample was made of primary lung tumor tissue. The CDR3 coding sequence is TGTGCCAGCAGTTACGGGACGGTGAACACCGGGGAGCTGTTTTTT. Protein: CASSYGTVNTGELFF.